This TCR beta chain was profiled in a study of blood T cell repertoires in COVID-19. Overall study: In each case, the material was cDNA or gDNA derived from T cells, B-cell-depleted T cells, or PBMCs.

Between the trimmed V and J ends, which lost 4 bases and 1 base, there was a span of 10 bases. The CDR3 sequence is 14 residues long. The germline V gene has CDR1 MNHEY and CDR2 SVGEGT. A few counts support this clone. In the authors' workflow: Estimates of nucleated cell counts were drawn from the amplification of reference gene primers. Some clones are missing from TCRdb's copy, which holds only in-frame ones; the method was immunoSEQ multiplex PCR. Clone size and the V and J calls come from that table; the DNA yielded D and trimming. The profile shows a few hundred thousand clones, roughly nine tenths of them singletons.

This TCR was recovered from a young man with active or convalescent COVID-19. The chain combines TRBV6-2 or TRBV6-3 with TRBJ1-1; a weak D match, TRBD1 (5 bases). The sequenced sample was peripheral blood. The CDR3 protein is CASSSRQSNTEAFF. DNA for the CDR3: TGTGCCAGCAGTTCACGACAGTCGAACACTGAAGCTTTCTTT.